This T cell receptor beta chain was observed in a study of technical replicates of blood from four donors. Here immunoSEQ multiplex PCR was the method, and the copy in TCRdb shows in-frame clones only, minus some. Here the sample spans under 100,000 clones, roughly 95% being singletons. Germline assignment: CDR1 LNHDA and CDR2 SQIVND (reference sequence). Trimming cost V 7 bases and J 5 bases, with 20 bases left between them. This CDR3 is built from 15 residues. Input material: T cells isolated from PBMCs. The chain combines TRBV19 with TRBJ1-1, with D uncertain. The sequence was obtained from a human donor in good health. The CDR3 region has the DNA TGTGCCAGTACCATAACGTTGGACTTGGGGACTGAAGCTTTCTTT. It yields the protein CASTITLDLGTEAFF.